The present entry profiles one T cell receptor beta chain with its context. Its antigen has not been determined. No per-base quality is available; no much larger clone lies one base away. This sample is part of a study of T-cell memory formation after mild COVID-19 (dated by TCRdb to the early 2020s). The study in broad terms: Most TCR sequence clusters were specific to one of the two donors. Longitudinal TCRalpha and TCRbeta repertoire sequencing tracked T-cell clones expanding and contracting after mild COVID-19 in a couple of donors. Two young, previously healthy adult volunteers, one female and one male, were included in the cohort.

Reading from cysteine to phenylalanine, the CDR3 counts 15 amino acids. Left in the record is the CDR3 DNA by itself, 45 bases read in frame from the first base. Relative to germline, V is missing 1 base and J is missing 4 bases, with 5 bases of the junction outside any gene match. CDR1 and CDR2 were assigned from the germline V gene as SQVTM and ANQGSEA. The paper's findings and limits, for the study overall: Some responding clones were detected in pre-infection memory, suggesting pre-existing cross-reactive memory T cells joined the SARS-CoV-2 response. Contracting CD4+ clones turned up mainly in the CM and EM memory subsets, whereas EMRA was where CD8+ clones were enriched. The study included only a couple of mild cases, and larger cohorts that include severe cases with pre-infection samples were judged to be necessary. Clones that contracted from day 15 to 85 showed balanced CD4/CD8 phenotypes, whereas a second wave of clones that expanded from day 15 to 37 leaned towards CD4+. Whether the second-wave clones peaking on day 37 were SARS-CoV-2 specific was not confirmed.

Instrument on record: Illumina NovaSeq 6000. TCRalpha and TCRbeta cDNA libraries were constructed by 5'RACE with constant-segment primers, with sample barcodes and unique molecular identifiers being introduced. Trizol reagent was used to extract RNA from every sample. Library amplification was performed in two PCR steps, and a second sample barcode and Illumina TruSeq adapters were introduced in the second step. Sequencing of the libraries was done on an Illumina NovaSeq, producing 2 x 150 bp paired-end reads. The study's own analysis went as follows. Reads were demultiplexed and collapsed into UMI-guided consensus sequences with migec v1.2.7. With mixcr v2.1.11, UMI consensuses were aligned to TRA and TRB V and J templates and assembled into clonotypes. A clonotype was counted as expanded or contracted only when both edgeR and NoisET called the clonotype significant, with the noise models trained on biological replicates. edgeR calls used a false discovery rate-adjusted p below 0.01 and a log2 fold-change threshold of 1. PCA with hierarchical clustering of max-normalized trajectories of the 1000 most abundant clonotypes was used as exploratory dynamics analysis. Each responding clone was given a CD4 or CD8 phenotype based on the CD4+ and CD8+ repertoires, which had been sequenced separately. Using fastp at Q25 and MiXCR, TCRdb reprocessed the public reads and kept productive beta chains. For every CDR3 protein sequence, its rows merge into one entry that carries the most common genes and DNA. The V and J calls were determined by TCRdb, not by the authors. This sample is represented by fewer than 350,000 distinct CDR3 sequences; approximately 14% of them were singletons. Around 20% of the sample is in the top ten clones.

Ficoll-Paque density gradient centrifugation was the method used to isolate PBMCs. This TCR came from a man younger than 35 who had mild COVID-19 (a few samples of this study predate the infection). The sample titles of this study are shuffled in the database, so cell type and time point are left out; the donor was told from shared clones. The rearrangement combines TRBV29-1 with TRBJ2-2; 8 middle bases align to TRBD1. Sequenced: PBMCs or a T cell subset sorted from them (not recorded which). The CDR3 region has the sequence CSVEGQGAGTGELFF. The nucleotide sequence reads as follows: TGCAGCGTTGAAGGGCAGGGGGCGGGCACCGGGGAGCTGTTTTTT.